Presented here are 13 T cell receptor beta chains from one specimen sequenced in a study of CD8 T cells in Susac syndrome. The authors reverse transcribed roughly 0.5 to 1 ug RNA with random hexamers. TCRdb re-analysed the immunoSEQ multiplex PCR reads in MiXCR, keeping a single row per CDR3 protein. The table records approximately 180,000 distinct CDR3 sequences, around 93% of them present only once. Specimen: CD4+ T cells from PBMCs. Source of these receptors: a human donor with multiple sclerosis.

V gene TRBV12-5 combines with J gene TRBJ1-1; D gene ambiguous. The ends were cut back, 2 bases at V and 3 bases at J, with 10 bases in the middle. Germline V gene data show CDR1 as LGHNT and CDR2 as FRNRAP. This CDR3 spans 14 amino acids. This CDR3 reads CASGLRVGDTEAFF. As DNA, the CDR3 is TGTGCTAGTGGTTTGCGGGTCGGGGACACTGAAGCTTTCTTT.

In this sample, this clonotype turned up a few times. The chain combines TRBV6-5 with TRBJ2-1; TRBD2 matches 7 bases. With V trimmed by 0 bases and J by 7 bases, 9 bases remained unmatched. Germline lookup yields CDR1 MNHEY and CDR2 SVGAGI. The CDR3 loop spans 16 amino acids. CDR3 nucleotides: TGTGCCAGCAGTTACTCTAGGAGGGAGGGTAGAAATGAGCAGTTCTTC. This gives the protein CASSYSRREGRNEQFF.

This clonotype is a singleton in its sample. The rearrangement joins TRBV20-1 to TRBJ2-7; D perhaps matches TRBD2 (6 bases). Germline loops: CDR1 DFQATT, CDR2 SNEGSKA (reference sequence). CDR3 length: 11 amino acids. V dropped 2 bases and J dropped 6 bases, with 8 bases sitting between them. The CDR3 sequence is CSARIGGEQYF. CDR3 nucleotide sequence: TGCAGTGCTAGAATCGGGGGCGAGCAGTACTTC.

The V call is TRBV24-1, the J call TRBJ1-2, with a possible D match to TRBD1 (5 bases). This CDR3 region has 14 residues. The germline CDR1 and CDR2 sequences are KGHDR and SFDVKD. V shed 3 bases and J shed 5 bases, with 12 bases lying between them. CDR3 DNA sequence: TGTGCCACCAGTGATCCCGTGGAGGGGTATGGCTACACCTTC. Protein sequence: CATSDPVEGYGYTF.

This sequence joins TRBV6-5 and TRBJ1-2; D gene unclear. Germline V gene data show CDR1 as MNHEY and CDR2 as SVGAGI. There are 12 residues in the CDR3. Trimming stripped 10 bases from V and 0 bases from J, with 9 bases between. CDR3 DNA sequence: TGTGCCATAAAGACACCTAACTATGGCTACACCTTC. Translation gives CAIKTPNYGYTF.

V usage is TRBV12-3 or TRBV12-4 and J usage is TRBJ2-3, with 12 bases that match TRBD1. This CDR3 has 17 residues. J lost 2 bases, V lost 5 bases, and 8 bases had no gene match. The DNA for the CDR3 is TGTGCCAGCAGTCCGGGACAGGGGGCGTTTACCACAGATACGCAGTATTTT. Its translation: CASSPGQGAFTTDTQYF.

The chain recombines TRBV19 with TRBJ1-1, with 9 bases that match TRBD1. Germline trimming cut 5 bases from V and 1 base from J; bases unmatched to any gene: 5. Germline lookup yields CDR1 LNHDA and CDR2 SQIVND (reference sequence). The CDR3 runs 15 residues. CDR3 region: CASSGTGGWNTEAFF. CDR3 sequence (DNA): TGTGCCAGTAGTGGAACAGGGGGCTGGAACACTGAAGCTTTCTTT. The full variable domain, completed using reference TRBV19 and TRBJ1-1, is DGGITQSPKYLFRKEGQNVTLSCEQNLNHDAMYWYRQDPGQGLRLIYYSQIVNDFQKGDIAEGYSVSREKKESFPLTVTSAQKNPTAFYLCASSGTGGWNTEAFFGQGTRLTVV.

The chain employs TRBV29-1 and TRBJ2-1, with 11 bases lining up with TRBD2. V lost 7 bases, J lost 0 bases, and 5 bases stayed unmatched. The CDR3 covers 15 residues. CDR1 and CDR2 from the germline V gene are SQVTM and ANQGSEA. CDR3 sequence (DNA): TGCAGCGCGACCGGGACTAGCGGCTCCTACAATGAGCAGTTCTTC. Its translation: CSATGTSGSYNEQFF.

J is TRBJ2-1 and V is TRBV7-3; D not certain. The V end lost 1 base, the J end lost 0 bases, and 7 bases lay between the germline ends. Looked up from germline, CDR1 is SGHTA and CDR2 is FQGTGA. CDR3 length equals 15 residues. CDR3: CASSLRPDSYNEQFF. The CDR3, as DNA: TGTGCCAGCAGCTTAAGGCCAGACTCCTACAATGAGCAGTTCTTC.

The chain uses TRBV19 and TRBJ2-5; 8 bases are shared with TRBD2. Germline CDR1 reads LNHDA; CDR2 reads SQIVND (reference sequence). After removal of 7 bases from V and 2 bases from J, the junction contained 6 bases not matched to a gene. The CDR3 spans 14 residues. In nucleotides, the CDR3 is TGTGCCAGTACGGTAACGGGAGGGCAAGAGACCCAGTACTTC. It translates to CASTVTGGQETQYF.

The gene calls are TRBV9 and TRBJ2-1, with 8 bases fitting TRBD1. J was trimmed by 5 bases and V by 0 bases; bases with no gene match: 4. From germline, CDR1 is SGDLS and CDR2 YYNGEE. This CDR3 is 15 amino acids long. DNA of the CDR3: TGTGCCAGCAGCGTAGAAGGGACAGGCCACAATGAGCAGTTCTTC. It encodes CASSVEGTGHNEQFF. The full variable domain, in which reference TRBV9 and TRBJ2-1 provide the parts outside the CDR3, is DSGVTQTPKHLITATGQRVTLRCSPRSGDLSVYWYQQSLDQGLQFLIQYYNGEERAKGNILERFSAQQFPDLHSELNLSSLELGDSALYFCASSVEGTGHNEQFFGPGTRLTVL.

This sequence joins TRBV7-8 and TRBJ2-7; D may be TRBD2 (5 bases). This CDR3 is 15 amino acids long. Per germline, CDR1 SGHVS and CDR2 FQNEAQ. V was trimmed by 5 bases and J by 1 base, leaving 15 bases between them. CDR3 in amino acids: CASSERAVLSYEQYF. In DNA form, the CDR3 reads TGTGCCAGCAGCGAAAGAGCGGTCTTATCCTACGAGCAGTACTTC.

This sequence joins TRBV20-1 and TRBJ1-5, with D maybe TRBD1 (5 bases). CDR1 DFQATT and CDR2 SNEGSKA come from the germline V gene (reference sequence). The CDR3 length is 15 residues. Trimming shortened V by 3 bases and J by 4 bases, and 16 bases separated the two germline ends. CDR3 coding DNA: TGCAGTGCTAGCACCGGGGGGGAGGGTAATCAGCCCCAGCATTTT. It yields the protein CSASTGGEGNQPQHF.